This T cell receptor beta chain is drawn from a study of shared clonotypes between healthy human individuals. Study results and caveats: Several donors held approximately 4.6% of naive CD4 clonotypes in common.

This CDR3 has 15 amino acids. J gave up 0 bases and V 4 bases, and 3 bases lay outside the gene matches. The V gene's germline CDR1 is SGDLS and CDR2 YYNGEE. An even split of each subset's genomic DNA across several immunoSEQ plates was performed. Produced via immunoSEQ multiplex PCR; TCRdb's table is partial and in-frame only. The profile shows a few million clones, just over 90% of them singletons. In the case of this clone: Its antigen is unidentified.

The sequence was obtained from a man between 18 and 29 years old in good health. Sequences were obtained from naive CD4+ T cells sorted from blood. Subset of the sample: CD45RA+ positively selected. The J gene is TRBJ2-7, the V gene TRBV9; 11 bases fit TRBD2. The CDR3 coding sequence is TGTGCCAGCAGCCTCGGACTAGCGGGCTCCTACGAGCAGTACTTC. Its translation is CASSLGLAGSYEQYF.